The 21 T cell receptor beta chains below were found in one sample sequenced in a study of graft-versus-host responses after intestinal transplantation. This table comes from immunoSEQ multiplex PCR, and its TCRdb copy is limited to in-frame clones, with some not included. Of around 17,000 clones listed, roughly 88% are singletons. The sequenced sample was PBMCs, obtained approximately 15 weeks after intestinal transplant. The source is a human patient who received an intestinal transplant, so some T cells may come from the graft donor.

Note on this clone: Distinct nucleotide sequences in the sample also encode this CDR3. The J gene is TRBJ2-1, the V gene TRBV7-3; D might be TRBD2 (6 bases). This CDR3 has 11 residues. V was pared by 2 bases and J by 10 bases, with 6 bases between. Germline V gene sequence: CDR1 SGHTA, CDR2 FQGTGA. The CDR3: CASSLGGEQFF. CDR3 coding DNA: TGTGCCAGCAGCTTAGGAGGGGAGCAGTTCTTC.

This CDR3 reads CASRSGLNMETQYF. The CDR3, as DNA: TGTGCCAGCAGGTCGGGACTGAATATGGAGACCCAGTACTTC. The chain carries TRBV7-9 and TRBJ2-5; tentatively, D is TRBD2 (6 bases). This CDR3 contains 14 residues. Germline CDR1 SEHNR, CDR2 FQNEAQ (reference sequence). V shed 6 bases and J shed 5 bases, with 16 bases lying between them.

The chain uses TRBV7-9 and TRBJ2-7; D tentatively reads TRBD1 or TRBD2 (5 bases each). The germline gives CDR1 SEHNR, CDR2 FQNEAQ (reference sequence). The CDR3 consists of 15 residues. Trimming left V 4 bases short and J 0 bases short, with 13 bases between. CDR3 loop: CASSSGAFFSYEQYF. The DNA for the CDR3 is TGTGCCAGCAGCTCCGGGGCTTTTTTCTCCTACGAGCAGTACTTC.

The rearrangement links TRBV28 to TRBJ1-2; D unresolved. Deletions cut 2 bases from V and 4 bases from J, with 8 bases between. CDR1 is MDHEN, CDR2 SYDVKM, per germline. The CDR3 totals 13 residues. CDR3 nucleotides: TGTGCCAGCAGTTTAACGGGAAGCTATGGCTACACCTTC. Protein: CASSLTGSYGYTF.

This clone was seen a single time. The chain joins TRBV4-3 to TRBJ1-5; 7 nucleotides line up with TRBD1. There are 14 residues in the CDR3. Germline trimming cut 5 bases from V and 2 bases from J; bases unmatched to any gene: 3. Germline values: CDR1 LGHNA, CDR2 YSLEER. CDR3 DNA: TGCGCCAGCAGCTACGACAGGGGCAATCAGCCCCAGCATTTT. It codes for CASSYDRGNQPQHF.

The chain employs TRBV7-9 and TRBJ1-1; D is unclear. Germline V lookup: CDR1 SEHNR, CDR2 FQNEAQ (reference sequence). This CDR3 has 11 amino acids. Trimming took off 3 bases at V and 4 bases at J, with 3 bases between the two ends. CDR3 protein: CASSFTTEAFF. In DNA, the CDR3 is TGTGCCAGCAGCTTTACCACTGAAGCTTTCTTT.

The CDR3 coding sequence is TGTGCCAGCAGTCTAGCGGGAGGGACTAATGAGCAGTTCTTC. Amino acids: CASSLAGGTNEQFF. The gene calls are TRBV6-5 and TRBJ2-1; TRBD2 matches at 12 bases. This CDR3 comprises 14 residues. With 5 bases clipped from V and 7 bases from J, the junction kept 3 bases outside the gene matches. CDR1 and CDR2 (germline): MNHEY, SVGAGI.

This rearrangement joins TRBV19 to TRBJ2-5, with D unclear. This CDR3 is built from 13 residues. Germline V gives CDR1 LNHDA, CDR2 SQIVND (reference sequence). Trimming took off 9 bases at V and 3 bases at J, with 14 bases between the two ends. DNA of the CDR3: TGTGCCAGCCGGAAAGACACGAAAGAGACCCAGTACTTC. Residues: CASRKDTKETQYF.

The chain links TRBV27 to TRBJ1-6; 8 bases are a match to TRBD1. The CDR3 runs to 15 residues. The germline V gene encodes CDR1 MNHEY and CDR2 SMNVEV (reference sequence). Trimming took 5 bases from V and 10 from J; bases not matched to a gene: 10. CDR3 nucleotides: TGTGCCAGCAGTACCCGGCAGGGGGCAGGATCACCCCTCCACTTT. As protein: CASSTRQGAGSPLHF.

The chain has TRBV7-8 and TRBJ2-3; maybe TRBD1 (5 bases). This CDR3 region has 13 residues. Germline lookup yields CDR1 SGHVS and CDR2 FQNEAQ. Trimming pared 5 bases from V and 3 bases from J, leaving 9 bases between. CDR3 DNA sequence: TGTGCCAGCAGCCAAGGGGTTACAGATACGCAGTATTTT. Its protein is CASSQGVTDTQYF.

This chain connects TRBV5-1 to TRBJ2-7; 15 positions agree with TRBD2. The junction had 3 bases not matched to a gene; V was cut back by 4 bases and J by 1 base. This CDR3 is 16 amino acids long. CDR1 is SGHRS, CDR2 YFSETQ, per germline. CDR3 coding DNA: TGCGCCAGCAGCCCCGGGACTAGCGGGAGGTCCTACGAGCAGTACTTC. Protein: CASSPGTSGRSYEQYF. Full variable domain (missing parts from reference TRBV5-1 and TRBJ2-7): KAGVTQTPRYLIKTRGQQVTLSCSPISGHRSVSWYQQTPGQGLQFLFEYFSETQRNKGNFPGRFSGRQFSNSRSEMNVSTLELGDSALYLCASSPGTSGRSYEQYFGPGTRLTVT.

The chain carries TRBV4-1 and TRBJ1-5, with TRBD1 matching over 10 bases. J lost 2 bases, V lost 3 bases, and 13 bases had no gene match. Germline loops: CDR1 MGHRA, CDR2 YSYEKL. The CDR3 length is 19 residues. The CDR3 DNA reads as TGCGCCAGCAGCCAGGGACCCGGGACAGGGGTCCGTGGCAATCAGCCCCAGCATTTT. Its translation: CASSQGPGTGVRGNQPQHF.

V and J are TRBV18 and TRBJ2-1; TRBD1 matches at 9 bases. The ends lost 3 bases at V and 7 bases at J; junction bases unmatched: 1. CDR3 size: 13 residues. Germline CDR1 KGHSH, CDR2 LQKENI. CDR3 sequence reads: CASSPTGGNEQFF. CDR3 nucleotide sequence: TGTGCCAGCTCACCGACAGGGGGGAATGAGCAGTTCTTC. The full variable domain, in which reference TRBV18 and TRBJ2-1 provide the parts outside the CDR3, is NAGVMQNPRHLVRRRGQEARLRCSPMKGHSHVYWYRQLPEEGLKFMVYLQKENIIDESGMPKERFSAEFPKEGPSILRIQQVVRGDSAAYFCASSPTGGNEQFFGPGTRLTVL.

The V gene is TRBV6-1, the J gene TRBJ1-3; D remains ambiguous. The germline CDR1 and CDR2 sequences are MNHNS and SASEGT. The length of the CDR3 is 16 residues. With 6 bases removed from V and 3 bases from J, the gap between germline ends came to 18 bases. The CDR3 loop is CASRELRVVGGNTIYF. The CDR3, as DNA: TGTGCCAGCAGAGAACTTCGGGTGGTCGGTGGAAACACCATATATTTT.

The genes are TRBV29-1 and TRBJ1-1, with a possible D match to TRBD1 (6 bases). The CDR3 length is 17 residues. V lost 7 bases, J lost 2 bases, and 26 bases lay in between. Germline V lookup: CDR1 SQVTM, CDR2 ANQGSEA. CDR3 sequence reads: CSALGGAGIRLNTEAFF. The CDR3 region has the DNA TGCAGCGCGTTGGGGGGGGCCGGGATCAGATTAAACACTGAAGCTTTCTTT.

This chain joins TRBV7-2 and TRBJ1-1, with D unclear. V was cut by 10 bases and J by 3 bases, with 6 bases left in between. Germline CDR1 SGHTA, CDR2 FQGNSA. The CDR3 extends over 10 amino acids. CDR3 DNA sequence: TGTGCCACAGGAGACACTGAAGCTTTCTTT. The encoded protein is CATGDTEAFF.

V gene TRBV7-3 combines with J gene TRBJ2-7; 9 bases line up with TRBD1. The CDR3 is 15 amino acids. V trimming: 0 bases; J trimming: 3 bases; junction bases outside the gene matches: 3. The germline CDR1 and CDR2 sequences are SGHTA and FQGTGA. The CDR3: CASSLTGTGNYEQYF. In nucleotides, the CDR3 is TGTGCCAGCAGCTTAACGGGGACAGGGAACTACGAGCAGTACTTC.

This rearrangement joins TRBV5-6 to TRBJ2-7; perhaps TRBD2 as D (6 bases). Germline CDR1 reads SGHDT; CDR2 reads YYEEEE. The germline V and J ends were trimmed by 0 bases and 5 bases, with 15 bases remaining between them. The CDR3 has 15 amino acids. The CDR3 DNA sequence: TGTGCCAGCAGCTTGGGATACGGGGGATTGAACGAGCAGTACTTC. This translates into CASSLGYGGLNEQYF.

The rearrangement links TRBV20-1 to TRBJ2-1; D remains ambiguous. V lost 6 bases, J lost 8 bases, and 11 bases lay in between. Germline loops: CDR1 DFQATT, CDR2 SNEGSKA (reference sequence). The CDR3 spans 11 residues. CDR3 bases: TGCAGTGCCACCCTTTGGGATGAGCAGTTCTTC. It codes for CSATLWDEQFF.

The rearrangement uses TRBV6-5 and TRBJ2-1, with unresolved D. The CDR3 length is 14 residues. Trimming shortened V by 6 bases and J by 10 bases, and 19 bases separated the two germline ends. Germline CDR1 is MNHEY and CDR2 is SVGAGI. The DNA for the CDR3 is TGTGCCAGCAGCCAAACAATGGGGTGGGCGGAGCAGTTCTTC. Its translation is CASSQTMGWAEQFF.

The chain joins TRBV18 to TRBJ2-3, with unresolved D. Trimming removed 3 bases from V and 1 base from J, with 11 bases in between. The CDR3 runs 15 residues. CDR1 KGHSH and CDR2 LQKENI come from the germline V gene. CDR3 sequence: CASSPEASRTDTQYF. The CDR3 nucleotides read TGTGCCAGCTCACCCGAAGCGAGTCGCACAGATACGCAGTATTTT.